The 10 T cell receptor beta chains reported below all come from one sample, sequenced in a study of technical replicates of blood from a handful of donors. Sequenced by immunoSEQ multiplex PCR; TCRdb stores in-frame clones only, minus some. The sample has over 50,000 clones; around 92% are singletons. The source material was PBMCs. The receptor set was obtained from a human donor in good health. Some clones in this sample may be carry-over from other donors' samples.

This clone was found once. This chain uses TRBV19 with TRBJ2-5; TRBD1 matches at 12 bases. With the DNA end fitting TRBJ2-7 better, the J assignment may be wrong. There are 15 residues in the CDR3. Germline loops: CDR1 LNHDA, CDR2 SQIVND (reference sequence). DNA of the CDR3: TGTGCCAGTAGTCTTCGTACGGGACAGGGGGCCGAGCAGTACTTC. This translates into CASSLRTGQGAEQYF.

This chain uses TRBV9 with TRBJ2-7, with 7 bases that match TRBD2. Trimming took 3 bases from V and 0 from J; bases not matched to a gene: 0. This CDR3 spans 13 amino acids. CDR1 and CDR2 from the germline V gene are SGDLS and YYNGEE. CDR3 amino acids: CASSGGGSYEQYF. CDR3 coding DNA: TGTGCCAGCAGCGGGGGGGGCTCCTACGAGCAGTACTTC.

The rearrangement uses TRBV27 and TRBJ2-7; TRBD1 is a possible D gene (5 bases). CDR3 size: 15 residues. Germline-derived CDR1 and CDR2 are MNHEY and SMNVEV (reference sequence). V lost 3 bases to trimming and J lost 8 bases, with 20 bases between them. The CDR3 DNA follows: TGTGCCAGCAGTTTCACGGCAGGGCCTCTAGGCAAGCAGTACTTC. Translating gives CASSFTAGPLGKQYF.

The chain joins TRBV5-1 to TRBJ2-2, with a tentative D call TRBD1 (5 bases). CDR1 is SGHRS and CDR2 is YFSETQ in the germline V gene. V was cut by 0 bases and J by 3 bases, with 9 bases left in between. This CDR3 has 15 residues. The chain's CDR3 is CASSLDSRDTGELFF. DNA of the CDR3: TGCGCCAGCAGCTTGGATTCCAGGGACACCGGGGAGCTGTTTTTT.

J is TRBJ2-3 and V is TRBV18; 13 bases are shared with TRBD2. The V and J ends lost 3 bases and 2 bases, in that order; junction bases with no gene match: 5. Germline values: CDR1 KGHSH, CDR2 LQKENI. The CDR3 runs to 17 residues. For the CDR3, the DNA is TGTGCCAGCTCACCGCCGGGACTAGCGGGATACACAGATACGCAGTATTTT. This sequence encodes CASSPPGLAGYTDTQYF. Using reference TRBV18 and TRBJ2-3 for the parts outside the CDR3, the full variable domain is NAGVMQNPRHLVRRRGQEARLRCSPMKGHSHVYWYRQLPEEGLKFMVYLQKENIIDESGMPKERFSAEFPKEGPSILRIQQVVRGDSAAYFCASSPPGLAGYTDTQYFGPGTRLTVL.

The genes are TRBV14 and TRBJ1-2; 10 bases line up with TRBD1. Trimming cost V 4 bases and J 7 bases; bases outside gene matches: 9. The CDR3 contains 15 residues. Germline lookup yields CDR1 SGHDN and CDR2 FVKESK. For the CDR3, the DNA is TGTGCCAGCAGCCCCGTTCGGACAGGGGGAAGTGGCTACACCTTC. Translating it yields CASSPVRTGGSGYTF.

The rearrangement uses TRBV7-3 and TRBJ2-5, with 8 nucleotides matching TRBD1. The CDR3 extends over 15 amino acids. The germline V gene has CDR1 SGHTA and CDR2 FQGTGA. The V and J ends lost 0 bases and 5 bases, in that order; junction bases with no gene match: 5. The CDR3 sequence: CASSLTAGGYETQYF. CDR3 coding DNA: TGTGCCAGCAGCTTAACGGCAGGGGGCTATGAGACCCAGTACTTC. The full variable domain, with the rest looked up from reference TRBV7-3 and TRBJ2-5, is GAGVSQTPSNKVTEKGKYVELRCDPISGHTALYWYRQSLGQGPEFLIYFQGTGAADDSGLPNDRFFAVRPEGSVSTLKIQRTERGDSAVYLCASSLTAGGYETQYFGPGTRLLVL.

V and J are TRBV5-1 and TRBJ2-7, with 7 bases fitting TRBD2. The CDR3 contains 14 residues. V dropped 4 bases and J dropped 4; count of bases not matched to a gene: 8. Germline lookup yields CDR1 SGHRS and CDR2 YFSETQ. The CDR3 loop is CASSPWGGSYEQYF. In DNA, the CDR3 is TGCGCCAGCAGCCCGTGGGGGGGATCATACGAGCAGTACTTC.

The J gene is TRBJ1-2, the V gene TRBV10-3, with D possibly matching TRBD1 (6 bases). The CDR3 has 16 amino acids. V lost 6 bases and J 0 bases, leaving 17 bases between the germline ends. CDR1 and CDR2 (germline): ENHRY, SYGVKD. The CDR3 DNA reads TGTGCCATCAGGGTTACAGGGAGAAGGACTAACTATGGCTACACCTTC. Its protein product is CAIRVTGRRTNYGYTF.

The rearrangement uses TRBV7-2 and TRBJ1-1; no clear D gene. The CDR3 consists of 13 residues. CDR1 is SGHTA and CDR2 is FQGNSA in the germline V gene. V was pared by 1 base and J by 5 bases, with 8 bases between. In DNA form, the CDR3 reads TGTGCCAGCAGCTTAGAGCGGAATACTGAAGCTTTCTTT. Protein: CASSLERNTEAFF.